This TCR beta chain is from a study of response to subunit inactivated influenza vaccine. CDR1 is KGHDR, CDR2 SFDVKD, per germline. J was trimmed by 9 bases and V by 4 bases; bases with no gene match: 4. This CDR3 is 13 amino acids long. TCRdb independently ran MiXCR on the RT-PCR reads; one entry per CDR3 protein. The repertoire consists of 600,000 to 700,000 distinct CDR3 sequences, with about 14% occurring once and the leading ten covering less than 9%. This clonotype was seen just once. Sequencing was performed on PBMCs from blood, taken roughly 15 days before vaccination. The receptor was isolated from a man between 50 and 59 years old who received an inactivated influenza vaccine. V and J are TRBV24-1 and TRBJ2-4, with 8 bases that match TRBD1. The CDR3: CATSEPGQGIQYF. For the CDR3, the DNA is TGTGCCACCAGTGAGCCCGGACAGGGCATTCAGTACTTC.